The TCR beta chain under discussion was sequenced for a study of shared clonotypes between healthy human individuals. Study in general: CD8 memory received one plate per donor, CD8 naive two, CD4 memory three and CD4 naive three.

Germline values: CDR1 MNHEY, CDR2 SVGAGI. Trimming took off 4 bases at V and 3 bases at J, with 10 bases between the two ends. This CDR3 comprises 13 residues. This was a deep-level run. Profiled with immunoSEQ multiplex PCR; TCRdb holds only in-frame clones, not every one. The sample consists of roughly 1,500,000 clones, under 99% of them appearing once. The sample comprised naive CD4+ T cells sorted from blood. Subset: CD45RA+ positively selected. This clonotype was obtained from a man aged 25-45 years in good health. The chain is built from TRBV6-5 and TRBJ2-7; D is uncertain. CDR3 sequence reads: CASSLGDIYEQYF. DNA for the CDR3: TGTGCCAGCAGTTTAGGAGACATCTACGAGCAGTACTTC.